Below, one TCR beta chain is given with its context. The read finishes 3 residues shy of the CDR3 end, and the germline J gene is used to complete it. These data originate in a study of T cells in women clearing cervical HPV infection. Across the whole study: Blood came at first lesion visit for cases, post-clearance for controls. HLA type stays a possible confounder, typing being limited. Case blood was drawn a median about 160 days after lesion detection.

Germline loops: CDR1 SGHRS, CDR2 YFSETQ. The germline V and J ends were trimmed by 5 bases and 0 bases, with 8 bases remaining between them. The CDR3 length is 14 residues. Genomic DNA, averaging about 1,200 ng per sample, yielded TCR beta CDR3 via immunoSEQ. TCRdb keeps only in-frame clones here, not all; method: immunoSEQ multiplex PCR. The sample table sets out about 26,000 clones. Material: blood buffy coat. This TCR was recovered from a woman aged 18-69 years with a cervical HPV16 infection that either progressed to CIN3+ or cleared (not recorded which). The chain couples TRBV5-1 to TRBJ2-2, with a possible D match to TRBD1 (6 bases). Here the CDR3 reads CASSGQPNTGELFF. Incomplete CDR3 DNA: TGCGCCAGCAGTGGACAGCCGAACACCGGGGAG.